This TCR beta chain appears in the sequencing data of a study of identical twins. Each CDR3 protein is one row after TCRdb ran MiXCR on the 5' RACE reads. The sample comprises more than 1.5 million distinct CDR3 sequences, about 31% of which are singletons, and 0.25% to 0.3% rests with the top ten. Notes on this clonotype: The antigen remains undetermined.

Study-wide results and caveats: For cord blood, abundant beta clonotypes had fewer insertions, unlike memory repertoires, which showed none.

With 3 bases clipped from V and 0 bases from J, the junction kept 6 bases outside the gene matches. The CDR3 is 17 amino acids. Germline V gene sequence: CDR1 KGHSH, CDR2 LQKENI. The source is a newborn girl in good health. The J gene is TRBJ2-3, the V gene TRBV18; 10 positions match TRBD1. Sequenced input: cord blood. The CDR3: CASSPIPGQGSTDTQYF. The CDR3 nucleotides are TGTGCCAGCTCACCTATACCGGGACAGGGGAGCACAGATACGCAGTATTTT.